Following are 31 T cell receptor beta chains from one sample sequenced in a study of T cell responses to AZD1222 COVID-19 vaccine. TCRdb's table, derived via immunoSEQ multiplex PCR, lists solely in-frame clones and lacks some. The sample lists roughly 180,000 clones, around 86% occurring once. The material was peripheral blood, obtained on day 0 of MenACWY control vaccination. The source of these receptors is an adult in good health.

Only a few counts were recorded for this clone. The chain uses TRBV4-2 and TRBJ1-5; perhaps TRBD1 as D (5 bases). CDR1 and CDR2 (germline): LGHNA, YNFKEQ. The CDR3 length is 12 residues. V was trimmed by 2 bases and J by 7 bases, leaving 6 bases between them. The CDR3 region has the DNA TGTGCCAGCAGCCAATCAGGGCAGCCCCAGCATTTT. This sequence encodes CASSQSGQPQHF.

The gene calls are TRBV6-5 and TRBJ2-7, with D perhaps matching TRBD1 or TRBD2 (6 bases each). CDR3 length: 14 amino acids. The germline V gene encodes CDR1 MNHEY and CDR2 SVGAGI. The V end was cut by 4 bases, the J end by 1 base, with 11 bases between. Here the CDR3 DNA reads TGTGCCAGCAGTTTGGAGGGGGAATCCTACGAGCAGTACTTC. Translation gives CASSLEGESYEQYF.

A single count supports this clone. V gene TRBV28 combines with J gene TRBJ2-5, with 9 bases that match TRBD1. CDR3 length: 15 residues. J was trimmed by 1 base and V by 6 bases; bases with no gene match: 6. CDR1 is MDHEN, CDR2 SYDVKM, per germline. Here the CDR3 reads CASRSGQGIQETQYF. Here the CDR3 DNA reads TGTGCCAGCAGGTCGGGACAGGGCATCCAAGAGACCCAGTACTTC.

This clone was counted only a few times. The chain joins TRBV28 to TRBJ1-1, with a tentative D call TRBD1 (5 bases). V lost 8 bases to trimming and J lost 4 bases, with 14 bases between them. Germline V gene data show CDR1 as MDHEN and CDR2 as SYDVKM. The CDR3 spans 13 residues. The CDR3 bases are TGTGCCAGCGACCTGGGGGGGGGCACTGAAGCTTTCTTT. This translates into CASDLGGGTEAFF.

This chain uses TRBV30 with TRBJ1-1; D is undetermined. Germline V gene data show CDR1 as GTSNPN and CDR2 as SVGIG (reference sequence). The CDR3 spans 15 residues. Trimming removed 4 bases from V and 0 bases from J, with 15 bases in between. The CDR3 DNA follows: TGTGCCTGGACCGCGGGATATATCATGAACACTGAAGCTTTCTTT. Its translation: CAWTAGYIMNTEAFF.

The chain recombines TRBV2 with TRBJ2-2; TRBD2 aligns across 8 bases. Trimming at V came to 2 bases and at J to 5 bases, leaving 4 bases not matched to a gene. CDR3 size: 15 residues. The germline V gene has CDR1 SNHLY and CDR2 FYNNEI. The CDR3 loop is CASSEREGRTGELFF. CDR3 nucleotides: TGTGCCAGCAGTGAACGGGAGGGCCGAACCGGGGAGCTGTTTTTT.

The J gene is TRBJ1-6, the V gene TRBV30, with D unresolved. The CDR3 spans 13 residues. The V gene lost 3 bases and the J gene lost 9 bases, with 12 bases spanning the gap. Germline CDR1 GTSNPN, CDR2 SVGIG (reference sequence). CDR3 in amino acids: CAWRGSLGSPLHF. DNA for the CDR3: TGTGCCTGGAGGGGGAGTCTGGGTTCACCCCTCCACTTT.

For this clone: In the same sample, other DNA sequences code for this CDR3. The V gene is TRBV5-6, the J gene TRBJ2-7, with D tentatively TRBD1 or TRBD2 (6 bases each). The germline gives CDR1 SGHDT, CDR2 YYEEEE. The CDR3 loop spans 15 amino acids. Trimming cost V 0 bases and J 2 bases, with 12 bases left between them. The CDR3 region is CASSLGGGLPYEQYF. Here the CDR3 DNA reads TGTGCCAGCAGCTTGGGTGGGGGGCTGCCCTACGAGCAGTACTTC.

The V and J genes are TRBV7-3 and TRBJ1-1, with 8 bases aligning to TRBD1. The CDR3 loop spans 16 amino acids. V shed 5 bases and J 7 bases; nucleotides not matched to a gene: 15. CDR1 is SGHTA, CDR2 FQGTGA, per germline. The CDR3 bases are TGTGCCAGCAGCCCCGGCCCCGGGACAGGCCAGTTTGAAGCTTTCTTT. Translating it yields CASSPGPGTGQFEAFF.

The V call is TRBV14, the J call TRBJ1-4, with 8 bases fitting TRBD1. Losses at the gene ends were 0 bases for V and 7 bases for J; bases not matched to a gene: 4. Germline V gives CDR1 SGHDN, CDR2 FVKESK. CDR3 size: 15 residues. In DNA form, the CDR3 reads TGTGCCAGCAGCCAAGAACCAGGGGGCTTTGAAAAACTGTTTTTT. It yields the protein CASSQEPGGFEKLFF. Full variable domain (rest looked up from reference TRBV14 and TRBJ1-4): EAGVTQFPSHSVIEKGQTVTLRCDPISGHDNLYWYRRVMGKEIKFLLHFVKESKQDESGMPNNRFLAERTGGTYSTLKVQPAELEDSGVYFCASSQEPGGFEKLFFGSGTQLSVL.

The CDR3 reads CASTPGTGVKEQYF. CDR3 sequence (DNA): TGTGCCAGCACCCCGGGAACGGGAGTAAAGGAGCAGTACTTC. The chain carries TRBV28 and TRBJ2-7; a weak D match, TRBD2 (6 bases). This CDR3 region has 14 residues. CDR1 and CDR2 from the germline V gene are MDHEN and SYDVKM. V was cut by 7 bases and J by 7 bases, with 20 bases left in between.

CDR3 nucleotides: TGTGCCAGCAGCTTAGCAAGGCTAGCGGGGTCGGAGACCCAGTACTTC. Protein sequence: CASSLARLAGSETQYF. The chain couples TRBV7-2 to TRBJ2-5, with TRBD2 matching over 9 bases. V dropped 0 bases and J dropped 5; count of bases not matched to a gene: 7. CDR3 length: 16 residues. From germline, CDR1 is SGHTA and CDR2 FQGNSA. The full variable domain, its missing parts supplied by reference TRBV7-2 and TRBJ2-5, is GAGVSQSPSNKVTEKGKDVELRCDPISGHTALYWYRQSLGQGLEFLIYFQGNSAPDKSGLPSDRFSAERTGGSVSTLTIQRTQQEDSAVYLCASSLARLAGSETQYFGPGTRLLVL.

The chain has TRBV7-3 and TRBJ2-5; a possible D gene is TRBD1 (6 bases). The CDR3 runs 16 residues. V lost 1 base to trimming and J lost 2 bases, with 14 bases between them. The germline CDR1 and CDR2 sequences are SGHTA and FQGTGA. The CDR3: CASSLMGARGQETQYF. The CDR3, as DNA: TGTGCCAGCAGCTTAATGGGGGCCAGAGGACAAGAGACCCAGTACTTC. The variable domain in full, with the rest retrieved from reference TRBV7-3 and TRBJ2-5, is GAGVSQTPSNKVTEKGKYVELRCDPISGHTALYWYRQSLGQGPEFLIYFQGTGAADDSGLPNDRFFAVRPEGSVSTLKIQRTERGDSAVYLCASSLMGARGQETQYFGPGTRLLVL.

The rearrangement uses TRBV21-1 and TRBJ1-5; the table's D gene call, TRBD1, was not cross checked with the DNA. TRBV21-1 is recorded as a pseudogene. The CDR3 contains 17 residues. DNA for the CDR3: TGTGCCAGCAGCAAAGGGGAAGACAGACCTAGCAATCAGCCCCAGCATTTT. This codes for CASSKGEDRPSNQPQHF.

The rearrangement joins TRBV29-1 to TRBJ1-1; 8 bases fit TRBD1. Germline assignment: CDR1 SQVTM and CDR2 ANQGSEA. The CDR3 length is 14 residues. The trim removed 7 bases at V and 4 bases at J, leaving 11 bases unmatched. The CDR3 DNA sequence: TGCAGCGCATCTCCGGGACAGGTGGGCACTGAAGCTTTCTTT. As protein: CSASPGQVGTEAFF.

The V and J genes are TRBV30 and TRBJ2-3, with 9 bases aligning to TRBD2. The CDR3 runs 15 residues. The J segment lost 0 bases and the V segment lost 5 bases, leaving 6 bases of the junction unmatched. The germline CDR1 and CDR2 sequences are GTSNPN and SVGIG (reference sequence). The CDR3 DNA reads as TGTGCCTGGTTGGAAGCGGGAGGTAGCACAGATACGCAGTATTTT. This translates into CAWLEAGGSTDTQYF.

The chain combines TRBV21-1 with TRBJ1-5. TRBV21-1 is given as a pseudogene. The CDR3 length is 17 residues. The CDR3 sequence: CASSKANEEPSNQPQHF. The CDR3 nucleotides read TGTGCCAGCAGCAAAGCGAACGAGGAGCCGAGCAATCAGCCCCAGCATTTT.

This sequence joins TRBV19 and TRBJ2-7; weak D call: TRBD1 (5 bases). V dropped 1 base and J dropped 2 bases, with 9 bases sitting between them. Germline V gives CDR1 LNHDA, CDR2 SQIVND (reference sequence). CDR3 length: 14 residues. The CDR3: CASSIGQGTYEQYF. The CDR3 bases are TGTGCCAGTAGTATAGGTCAGGGAACCTACGAGCAGTACTTC.

The V call is TRBV7-9, the J call TRBJ2-5, with D possibly being TRBD1 (5 bases). This CDR3 spans 12 amino acids. The germline V gene encodes CDR1 SEHNR and CDR2 FQNEAQ (reference sequence). V was pared by 6 bases and J by 2 bases, with 7 bases between. The CDR3 nucleotides are TGTGCCAGCAGGCGACAGCAAGAGACCCAGTACTTC. It specifies CASRRQQETQYF.

The V and J genes are TRBV11-2 and TRBJ2-5; D is possibly TRBD1 (5 bases). The germline CDR1 and CDR2 sequences are SGHAT and FQNNGV. V gave up 6 bases and J gave up 2 bases, with 13 bases separating them. This CDR3 spans 14 amino acids. CDR3 sequence (DNA): TGTGCCAGCAGACACAGTCCAGGGCAAGAGACCCAGTACTTC. This gives the protein CASRHSPGQETQYF.

This CDR3 is CATEDSGDRNEQFF. Written as DNA, the CDR3 is TGTGCCACCGAGGATAGCGGGGACCGAAATGAGCAGTTCTTC. This rearrangement joins TRBV19 to TRBJ2-1; 8 bases map to TRBD2. V dropped 10 bases and J dropped 7; count of bases not matched to a gene: 12. CDR1 is LNHDA, CDR2 SQIVND, per germline (reference sequence). The CDR3 runs to 14 residues.

CDR3 amino acids: CASSERDRRFSGNTIYF. CDR3 in DNA: TGTGCCAGCAGTGAGAGGGACAGGAGATTCTCTGGAAACACCATATATTTT. The chain combines TRBV2 with TRBJ1-3; 8 nucleotides align to TRBD1. The CDR3 sequence is 17 residues long. J was trimmed by 0 bases and V by 3 bases; bases with no gene match: 7. The germline V gene encodes CDR1 SNHLY and CDR2 FYNNEI.

CDR3 protein: CASRLAGGDNEQFF. DNA of the CDR3: TGTGCCAGCAGACTAGCGGGAGGAGACAATGAGCAGTTCTTC. The rearrangement joins TRBV25-1 to TRBJ2-1; 12 bases are a match to TRBD2. Per germline, CDR1 MGHDK and CDR2 SYGVNS. CDR3 size: 14 residues. The junction had 2 bases not matched to a gene; V was cut back by 6 bases and J by 5 bases.

In its sample, this clone was seen a few times. The chain is built from TRBV12-3 or TRBV12-4 and TRBJ1-3; D gene uncertain. Trimming removed 3 bases at V and 3 bases at J, with 6 bases between. The CDR3 runs to 13 residues. In nucleotides, the CDR3 is TGTGCCAGCAGTTTCAACAGTGGAAACACCATATATTTT. Protein: CASSFNSGNTIYF.

V is TRBV19 and J is TRBJ2-2; TRBD1 matches 8 bases. Trimming removed 7 bases from V and 7 bases from J; junction bases left unmatched: 5. CDR1 LNHDA and CDR2 SQIVND come from the germline V gene (reference sequence). The CDR3 covers 13 residues. The CDR3 DNA sequence: TGTGCCAGTAAGACAGGGGAGAACGGGGAGCTGTTTTTT. This gives the protein CASKTGENGELFF.

The rearrangement links TRBV7-9 to TRBJ2-1; D possibly uses TRBD1 or TRBD2 (5 bases each). The CDR3 runs 15 residues. Germline V gives CDR1 SEHNR, CDR2 FQNEAQ (reference sequence). Trimming removed 2 bases from V and 6 bases from J, with 14 bases in between. CDR3: CASSLRGAPGNEQFF. The CDR3 coding sequence is TGTGCCAGCAGCTTAAGAGGGGCGCCTGGCAATGAGCAGTTCTTC.

This sequence joins TRBV5-1 and TRBJ1-5, with 8 nucleotides matching TRBD1. The CDR3 extends over 17 amino acids. Germline loops: CDR1 SGHRS, CDR2 YFSETQ. The junction had 19 bases not matched to a gene; V was cut back by 7 bases and J by 7 bases. CDR3 in amino acids: CASGFGNPGQGEQPQHF. The DNA of the CDR3 is TGCGCCAGCGGATTTGGAAACCCTGGACAGGGCGAACAGCCCCAGCATTTT. The full variable domain, rest sourced from reference TRBV5-1 and TRBJ1-5, is KAGVTQTPRYLIKTRGQQVTLSCSPISGHRSVSWYQQTPGQGLQFLFEYFSETQRNKGNFPGRFSGRQFSNSRSEMNVSTLELGDSALYLCASGFGNPGQGEQPQHFGDGTRLSIL.

This sequence joins TRBV5-1 and TRBJ2-1; 9 bases agree with TRBD1. Trimming took 4 bases from V and 7 from J; bases not matched to a gene: 6. Per germline, CDR1 SGHRS and CDR2 YFSETQ. This CDR3 is built from 14 residues. Here the CDR3 reads CASSPGGQGNEQFF. In nucleotides, the CDR3 is TGCGCCAGCAGCCCGGGGGGACAGGGTAATGAGCAGTTCTTC.

The V call is TRBV7-2, the J call TRBJ1-2; weak D call: TRBD1 (5 bases). Germline loops: CDR1 SGHTA, CDR2 FQGNSA. V was trimmed by 4 bases and J by 1 base, leaving 7 bases between them. The CDR3 sequence is 13 residues long. CDR3 protein: CASSSDSNYGYTF. The CDR3 coding sequence is TGTGCCAGCAGCTCCGACAGTAACTATGGCTACACCTTC. Full variable domain (rest looked up from reference TRBV7-2 and TRBJ1-2): GAGVSQSPSNKVTEKGKDVELRCDPISGHTALYWYRQSLGQGLEFLIYFQGNSAPDKSGLPSDRFSAERTGGSVSTLTIQRTQQEDSAVYLCASSSDSNYGYTFGSGTRLTVV.

The rearrangement joins TRBV25-1 to TRBJ2-7, with D possibly TRBD1 on 5 matching bases. There are 14 residues in the CDR3. The germline gives CDR1 MGHDK, CDR2 SYGVNS. V shed 3 bases and J shed 2 bases, with 11 bases lying between them. The CDR3 loop reads CASSDTAGTYEQYF. CDR3 coding DNA: TGTGCCAGCAGTGACACCGCAGGGACCTACGAGCAGTACTTC.

The V and J genes are TRBV19 and TRBJ2-2; D may be TRBD2 (5 bases). CDR3 size: 16 residues. Germline-derived CDR1 and CDR2 are LNHDA and SQIVND (reference sequence). V lost 2 bases to trimming and J lost 6 bases, with 16 bases between them. The CDR3 coding sequence is TGTGCCAGTAGTATAACCGGCGGCGGGTCGGCCGGGGAGCTGTTTTTT. The encoded protein is CASSITGGGSAGELFF.